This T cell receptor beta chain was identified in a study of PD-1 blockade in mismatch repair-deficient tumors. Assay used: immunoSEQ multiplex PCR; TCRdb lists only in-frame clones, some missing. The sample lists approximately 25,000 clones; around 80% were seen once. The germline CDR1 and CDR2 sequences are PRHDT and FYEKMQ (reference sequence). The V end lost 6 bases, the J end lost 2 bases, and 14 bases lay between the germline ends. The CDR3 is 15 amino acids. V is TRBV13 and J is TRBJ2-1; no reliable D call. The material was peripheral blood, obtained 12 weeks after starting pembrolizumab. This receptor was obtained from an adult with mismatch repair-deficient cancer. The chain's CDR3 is CASSLSQTTYNEQFF. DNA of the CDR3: TGTGCCAGCAGTTTATCCCAGACAACCTACAATGAGCAGTTCTTC.